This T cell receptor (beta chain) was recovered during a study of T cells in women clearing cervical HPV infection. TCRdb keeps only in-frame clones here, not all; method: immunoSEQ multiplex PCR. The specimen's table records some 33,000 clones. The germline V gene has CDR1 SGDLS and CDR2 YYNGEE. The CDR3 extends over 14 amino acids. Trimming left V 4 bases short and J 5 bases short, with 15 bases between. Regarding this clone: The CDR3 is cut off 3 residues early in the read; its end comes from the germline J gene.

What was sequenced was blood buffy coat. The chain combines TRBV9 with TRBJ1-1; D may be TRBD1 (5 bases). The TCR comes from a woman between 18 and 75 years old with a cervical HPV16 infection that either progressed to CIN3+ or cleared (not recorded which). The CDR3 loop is CASSPQVGGTEAFF. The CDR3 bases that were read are TGTGCCAGCAGCCCGCAGGTGGGGGGGACTGAA.